What follows is one TCR beta chain and its context. Some clones are missing from TCRdb's copy, which holds only in-frame ones; the method was immunoSEQ multiplex PCR. The data show about 58,000 clones, more than 80% seen once. The data were obtained in a study of T cell changes during pregnancy in multiple sclerosis. This CDR3 spans 15 amino acids. The V gene's germline CDR1 is KGHSH and CDR2 LQKENI. V was pared by 2 bases and J by 0 bases, with 11 bases between. The chain recombines TRBV18 with TRBJ2-7, with D possibly TRBD1 on 5 matching bases. This clonotype originated in a female donor in good health, enrolled as a control in a pregnancy study. The material was CD4+ T cells from peripheral blood mononuclear cells, obtained after pregnancy. CDR3 DNA sequence: TGTGCCAGCTCACCATACAGGCCGAGCTCCTACGAGCAGTACTTC. This sequence encodes CASSPYRPSSYEQYF. The variable domain in full, completed from reference TRBV18 and TRBJ2-7, reads NAGVMQNPRHLVRRRGQEARLRCSPMKGHSHVYWYRQLPEEGLKFMVYLQKENIIDESGMPKERFSAEFPKEGPSILRIQQVVRGDSAAYFCASSPYRPSSYEQYFGPGTRLTVT.